This TCR beta chain derives from a study of persistence of HIV-infected CD4 T cells (dated by TCRdb to the early 2020s). Study-wide context: The study isolated CMV- and HIV-1 Gag-responding CD4+ T cells from ART-treated individuals to examine antigen-driven clonal expansion of HIV-1-infected cells. Participants had been on suppressive ART for a median of around eight years. Proviral sequencing was used to assess clonality among infected cells, whereas TCRbeta sequencing gauged the clonality of all cells within each sorted population. Apart from a couple of participants who underwent leukapheresis at a single time point, peripheral blood samples of up to 180 mL were collected from participants at multiple time points. The TCR cluster analysis across participants included about eight participants for CMV and 6 or 7 participants for Gag.

The count of this clone is one. Its antigen has not been determined. Qualities for individual bases were not recorded, and no much larger clone is one base off. The immunoSEQ hsTCRB assay version 4 in survey mode was used to sequence TCRbeta repertoires from genomic DNA. Genomic DNA was diluted to around 10 ng/uL, using up to roughly 1 ug per sample for TCRbeta sequencing. As for the original processing: ImmunoSeq Analyzer 3.0 was used for analysis of TCRbeta data, and diversity was computed on productive nucleotide rearrangements. Lower-bound TCR diversity was estimated with the improved Chao index, and clonality with the Gini coefficient using the Immunarch R package. Nucleotide rearrangements that differed but encoded the same CDR3beta amino acid sequence were counted as separate clonotypes. Differential abundance analysis identified TCRbeta sequences significantly enriched in antigen-responding cells relative to anti-CD3/anti-CD28-activated cells. GLIPH2 grouped TCRs by predicted peptide-MHC specificity, both within each participant and across combined participant data sets. TCRdb's version of the immuneACCESS table is confined to in-frame rearrangements and falls short of the full clone set. An unresolved V gene accounts for under half of the shortfall where checked; the remainder is of unknown origin. Clone size and the V and J calls come from that table; the DNA yielded D and trimming. This sample holds about 33,000 clones; 82% were observed only once. Of the sample, just under 1% is held by the ten largest clones.

The sample's treatment or condition, from its label and the paper: suppressive antiretroviral therapy. A pool of overlapping HIV-1 Gag 15-mer peptides, at approximately 0.95 ug per peptide per mL, was used to stimulate the cells. Memory populations depleted of antigen-responding cells were obtained by sorting nonresponding CD40L-negative CD69-negative CD45RO-high memory CD4+ T cells. Participants were HIV-1-infected adults who started suppressive ART during chronic infection. For at least 4 years, the participants' plasma HIV-1 RNA had been undetectable, below 50 copies/mL. To be included, a participant needed positive CMV serology and a CD4+ T cell count above 400 cells/uL. Before stimulation, PBMCs were isolated using density centrifugation and depleted of CD8+ T cells. For around 19 hours, the CD8-depleted PBMCs were stimulated with anti-CD28/CD49d costimulation, a CD40-blocking antibody, and enfuvirtide to prevent new infections. Cells were sorted on a Beckman Coulter MoFlo Legacy or XDP sorter, with propidium iodide excluding dead cells. The QIAamp DNA Mini Kit was used for genomic DNA extraction from samples above one million cells, and the Quick-DNA Microprep Kit was used otherwise.

What the research found in general, with its limitations: Only a small number of individuals took part in the study, and only a limited range of antigens was tested. Within the same sorted populations, TCR oligoclonality correlated with proviral oligoclonality. TCRbeta richness in CMV- and Gag-responding cells was significantly lower than in anti-CD3/anti-CD28-responding cells; CMV-responding cells had higher oligoclonality than CD3/CD28-stimulated and Gag-responding cells. Restriction of bulk TCR analyses to the rare CMV-responding cells that actually carried HIV-1 proviruses was not possible. Antigen-responding cells were enriched for expanded CDR3beta sequences that were degenerate, which suggests that CD4+ responses to CMV and Gag underwent convergent selection.

This specimen was cultured CD4+ T cells from PBMCs, taken from a patient who received antiretroviral therapy. This specimen's cell subset or site label, interpreted: CD40L-CD69- CD45RO-high memory CD4 T cells not responding to Gag peptides. The sequence was collected from an adult with HIV. The donor label of this sample is uncertain.

The base sequence is TGTGCCAGCAGCTTACACCAGGATTCACCCCTCCACTTT. Its protein is CASSLHQDSPLHF. The chain joins TRBV5-5 to TRBJ1-6; the D gene is not confidently resolved. Based on the germline V gene (reference sequence), the CDR1 and CDR2 sequences are SGHKS and YYEKEE. The V end loses 2 bases and the J end loses 8 bases, and a stretch of 8 bases separates them. Spanning cysteine to phenylalanine, the CDR3 consists of 13 amino acids. Only the CDR3 DNA stays, 39 bases, in frame from base 1.